This T cell receptor (beta chain) was observed in a study of cytotoxic CD8 clonotypes in ibrutinib-treated CLL. On this clone: The antigen remains undetermined.

The repertoire was sequenced with immunoSEQ multiplex PCR; TCRdb's copy has only in-frame clones and lacks some. Among 250,000 to 350,000 clones listed, 70% to 80% were seen once. The study's findings and limits: Patients with sustained remission and those progressing were sampled at differing times. Clonality was higher at ibrutinib response and returned toward baseline at progression.

Library input was 1.5 to 2 micrograms of DNA from cryopreserved PBMCs. Germline CDR1 SGHTA, CDR2 FQGNSA. J lost 6 bases, V lost 5 bases, and 21 bases had no gene match. This CDR3 comprises 19 residues. Sample: PBMCs, taken at disease progression, from a patient treated with ibrutinib. The source is a human donor with chronic lymphocytic leukemia. This rearrangement joins TRBV7-2 to TRBJ2-1; 8 positions match TRBD1. The CDR3 coding sequence is TGTGCCAGCAGCCTCTCCCGGACAGGGATTCTAGGGGGGAGCAATGAGCAGTTCTTC. This encodes CASSLSRTGILGGSNEQFF.